This T cell receptor (beta chain) was observed in a study of blood T cell repertoires in COVID-19. Libraries were prepared by immunoSEQ multiplex PCR; TCRdb keeps only in-frame clonotypes and omits some of them. The sample records 200,000 to 250,000 clones, under 85% being singletons. The V and J ends lost 5 bases and 9 bases, in that order; junction bases with no gene match: 13. Germline assignment: CDR1 MNHEY and CDR2 SMNVEV (reference sequence). There are 15 residues in the CDR3. Many counts were recorded for this clone. This receptor was identified in a man in his fifties or sixties who had recovered from COVID-19. This chain uses TRBV27 with TRBJ1-5, with TRBD1 identical over 7 bases. The sequencing sample was made of PBMCs or T cells enriched from blood (not recorded which). This CDR3 reads CASSQRPGGSWPQHF. The CDR3 coding sequence is TGTGCCAGCAGTCAACGGCCAGGGGGATCATGGCCCCAGCATTTT.